This entry lists 10 T cell receptor beta chains sequenced from one sample in a study of blood T cell repertoires in COVID-19. Measured with immunoSEQ multiplex PCR; TCRdb has only the in-frame clones, and not every one. Here the sample spans about 140,000 clones, around 80% being singletons. Sequencing used peripheral blood. Receptors were obtained from a man in his sixties with acute or convalescent COVID-19.

The chain is built from TRBV7-2 and TRBJ1-4, with TRBD1 identical over 8 bases. This CDR3 is 15 amino acids long. Germline lookup yields CDR1 SGHTA and CDR2 FQGNSA. With V trimmed by 5 bases and J by 7 bases, 9 bases remained unmatched. Here the CDR3 DNA reads TGTGCCAGCAGCCCGGGCGGACAGGGACCTGAAAAACTGTTTTTT. Amino acids: CASSPGGQGPEKLFF.

This chain connects TRBV5-6 to TRBJ2-5, with TRBD1 identical over 7 bases. This CDR3 has 14 residues. Per germline, CDR1 SGHDT and CDR2 YYEEEE. The J segment lost 5 bases and the V segment lost 7 bases, leaving 11 bases of the junction unmatched. The DNA of the CDR3 is TGTGCCAGCCGCCCCCCGACAGGGCGTGAGACCCAGTACTTC. Its protein is CASRPPTGRETQYF.

This CDR3 reads CASSLTGRTEAFF. CDR3 coding DNA: TGTGCCAGCAGTCTAACAGGGCGCACTGAAGCTTTCTTT. The chain recombines TRBV6-5 with TRBJ1-1, with D tentatively TRBD1 (6 bases). The CDR3 runs 13 residues. Trimming left V 5 bases short and J 4 bases short, with 11 bases between. In germline, CDR1 is MNHEY, CDR2 SVGAGI.

This chain links TRBV13 with TRBJ1-2; D possibly corresponds to TRBD1 (6 bases). V shed 6 bases and J shed 8 bases, with 13 bases lying between them. CDR1 is PRHDT, CDR2 FYEKMQ, per germline (reference sequence). CDR3 length: 12 residues. The CDR3 region is CASSFDRRGYTF. In nucleotides, the CDR3 is TGTGCCAGCAGTTTTGACAGGCGGGGCTACACCTTC. Together with reference TRBV13 and TRBJ1-2, the CDR3 gives the full variable domain: AAGVIQSPRHLIKEKRETATLKCYPIPRHDTVYWYQQGPGQDPQFLISFYEKMQSDKGSIPDRFSAQQFSDYHSELNMSSLELGDSALYFCASSFDRRGYTFGSGTRLTVV.

This chain connects TRBV24-1 to TRBJ2-5; TRBD1 matches at 10 bases. V lost 1 base and J lost 3; bases outside the gene matches: 1. Germline CDR1 reads KGHDR; CDR2 reads SFDVKD. This CDR3 has 15 residues. CDR3 nucleotide sequence: TGTGCCACCAGTGATTTCGGGACAGGGGAAGAGACCCAGTACTTC. Amino acids: CATSDFGTGEETQYF.

The chain is built from TRBV6-5 and TRBJ2-7; D is perhaps TRBD1 (6 bases). Germline V gene sequence: CDR1 MNHEY, CDR2 SVGAGI. Trimming shortened V by 0 bases and J by 2 bases, and 14 bases separated the two germline ends. The CDR3 has 16 residues. Here the CDR3 DNA reads TGTGCCAGCAGTTACTCGGTGGCAGGGGTGGCCTACGAGCAGTACTTC. It specifies CASSYSVAGVAYEQYF.

A few counts support this clone. The same CDR3 also results from other DNA sequences found in this sample. The chain carries TRBV5-1 and TRBJ2-7; a possible D gene is TRBD1 (5 bases). V lost 2 bases and J 0 bases, leaving 9 bases between the germline ends. The CDR3 extends over 14 amino acids. Germline values: CDR1 SGHRS, CDR2 YFSETQ. CDR3 DNA: TGCGCCAGCAGCTTAAGGCAGGGCTCCTACGAGCAGTACTTC. As protein: CASSLRQGSYEQYF.

The rearrangement links TRBV30 to TRBJ2-7; a possible D gene is TRBD2 (6 bases). Germline CDR1 GTSNPN, CDR2 SVGIG (reference sequence). Trimming pared 2 bases from V and 3 bases from J, leaving 11 bases between. This CDR3 has 13 amino acids. The CDR3 reads CAWSRGTYYEQYF. The DNA of the CDR3 is TGTGCCTGGAGTCGCGGGACTTACTACGAGCAGTACTTC.

The genes are TRBV4-1 and TRBJ2-3; D possibly corresponds to TRBD2 (6 bases). The CDR3 consists of 16 residues. V dropped 0 bases and J dropped 6 bases, with 16 bases sitting between them. Germline loops: CDR1 MGHRA, CDR2 YSYEKL. DNA of the CDR3: TGCGCCAGCAGCCAAGATTGGCTCGGGAGCTCTGATACGCAGTATTTT. It yields the protein CASSQDWLGSSDTQYF.

The chain couples TRBV7-2 to TRBJ1-1; D not certain. Deletions cut 1 base from V and 8 bases from J, with 11 bases between. CDR1 and CDR2 (germline): SGHTA, FQGNSA. The CDR3 is made up of 13 amino acids. The CDR3 DNA is TGTGCCAGCAGCTTAGTCCCAAGCGGGGAAGCTTTCTTT. Translated: CASSLVPSGEAFF.